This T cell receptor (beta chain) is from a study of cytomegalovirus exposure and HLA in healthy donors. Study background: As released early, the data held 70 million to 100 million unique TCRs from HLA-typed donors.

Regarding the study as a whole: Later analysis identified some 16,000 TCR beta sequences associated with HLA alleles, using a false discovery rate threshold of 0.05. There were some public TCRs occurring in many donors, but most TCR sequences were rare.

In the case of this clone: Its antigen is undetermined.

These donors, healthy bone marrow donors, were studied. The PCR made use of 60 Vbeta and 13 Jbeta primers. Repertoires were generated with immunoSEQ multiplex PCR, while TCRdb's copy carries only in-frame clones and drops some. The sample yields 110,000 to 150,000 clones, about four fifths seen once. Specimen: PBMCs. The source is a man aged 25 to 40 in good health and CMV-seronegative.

The CDR3 DNA follows: TGTGCCAGCAGCGGGGGACAGCAGGAGACCCAGTACTTC. Its protein product is CASSGGQQETQYF. This chain uses TRBV9 with TRBJ2-5; TRBD1 matches at 7 bases. V gave up 3 bases and J gave up 5 bases; unmatched junction bases: 4. Per the germline V gene, CDR1 is SGDLS and CDR2 is YYNGEE. The CDR3 extends over 13 amino acids.